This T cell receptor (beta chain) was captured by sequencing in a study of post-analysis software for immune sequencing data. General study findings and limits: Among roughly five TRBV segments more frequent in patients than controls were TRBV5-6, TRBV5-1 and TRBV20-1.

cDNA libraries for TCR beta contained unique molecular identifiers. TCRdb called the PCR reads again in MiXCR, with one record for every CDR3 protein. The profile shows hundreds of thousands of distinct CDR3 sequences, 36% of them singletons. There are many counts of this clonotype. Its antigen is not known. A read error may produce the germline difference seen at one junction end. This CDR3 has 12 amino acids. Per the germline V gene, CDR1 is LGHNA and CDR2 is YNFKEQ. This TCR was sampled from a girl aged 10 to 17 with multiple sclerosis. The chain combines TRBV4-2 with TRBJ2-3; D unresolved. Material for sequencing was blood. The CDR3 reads CASSQEVDTQYF. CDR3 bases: TGTGCCAGCAGTCAAGAAGTGGATACGCAGTATTTT.